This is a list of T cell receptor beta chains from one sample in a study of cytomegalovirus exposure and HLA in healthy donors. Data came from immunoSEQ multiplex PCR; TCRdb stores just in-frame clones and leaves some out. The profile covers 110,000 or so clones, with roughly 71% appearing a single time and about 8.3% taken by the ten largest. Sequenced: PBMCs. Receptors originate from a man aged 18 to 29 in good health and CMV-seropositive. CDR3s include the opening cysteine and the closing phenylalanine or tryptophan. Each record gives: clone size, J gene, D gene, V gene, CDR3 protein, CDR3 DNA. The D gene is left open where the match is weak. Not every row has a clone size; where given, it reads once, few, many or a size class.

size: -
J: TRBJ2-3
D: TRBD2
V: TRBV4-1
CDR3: CASSQGIAGPLATDTQYF
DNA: TGCGCCAGCAGCCAAGGTATAGCGGGGCCCCTAGCAACGGATACGCAGTATTTT

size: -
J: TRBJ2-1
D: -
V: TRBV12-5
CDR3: CASAYRHNEQFF
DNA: TGTGCTAGTGCGTACAGACACAATGAGCAGTTCTTC

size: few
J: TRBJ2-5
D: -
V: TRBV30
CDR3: CAWSVAGPLGETQYF
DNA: TGTGCCTGGAGTGTTGCAGGCCCATTAGGAGAGACCCAGTACTTC

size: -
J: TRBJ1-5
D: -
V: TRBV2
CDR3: CASSERGSAIQPQHF
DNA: TGTGCCAGCAGTGAAAGAGGGTCGGCGATTCAGCCCCAGCATTTT

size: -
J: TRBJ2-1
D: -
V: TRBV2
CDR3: CASSVGRGNEQFF
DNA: TGTGCCAGCAGTGTCGGCAGGGGAAATGAGCAGTTCTTC

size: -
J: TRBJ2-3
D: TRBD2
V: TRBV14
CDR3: CASSPLADNTDTQYF
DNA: TGTGCCAGCAGCCCCCTAGCGGACAACACAGATACGCAGTATTTT

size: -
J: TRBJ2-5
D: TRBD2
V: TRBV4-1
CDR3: CASSQDGTGGPFTQREETQYF
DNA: TGCGCCAGCAGCCAAGATGGGACGGGAGGACCATTTACCCAGCGGGAAGAGACCCAGTACTTC

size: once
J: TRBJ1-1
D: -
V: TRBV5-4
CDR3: CASSGRTRLANTEAFF
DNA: TGTGCCAGCAGCGGGCGGACAAGGCTTGCGAACACTGAAGCTTTCTTT

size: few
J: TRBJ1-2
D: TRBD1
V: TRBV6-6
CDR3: CASSPQGARYGYTF
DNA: TGTGCCAGCAGTCCCCAGGGGGCCAGGTATGGCTACACCTTC

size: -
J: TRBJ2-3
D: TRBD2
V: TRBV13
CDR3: CASTLTSGGDTDTQYF
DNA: TGTGCCAGCACCTTGACTAGCGGGGGTGACACAGATACGCAGTATTTT

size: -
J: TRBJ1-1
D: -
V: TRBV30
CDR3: CAWSIGGARTEAFF
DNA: TGTGCCTGGTCCATCGGGGGGGCCAGGACTGAAGCTTTCTTT

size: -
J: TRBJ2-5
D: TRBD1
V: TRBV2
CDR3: CASSMDRAGETQYF
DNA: TGTGCCAGCAGTATGGACAGGGCCGGGGAGACCCAGTACTTC

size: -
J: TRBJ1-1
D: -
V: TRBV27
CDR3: CASNRPNTEAFF
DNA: TGTGCCAGCAACAGGCCGAACACTGAAGCTTTCTTT

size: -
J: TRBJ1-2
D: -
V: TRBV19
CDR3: CASIAVHGYTF
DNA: TGTGCCAGTATAGCGGTACATGGCTACACCTTC

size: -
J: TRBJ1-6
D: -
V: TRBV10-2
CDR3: CASSEVSNSPLHF
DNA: TGCGCCAGCAGTGAGGTCTCGAATTCACCCCTCCACTTT

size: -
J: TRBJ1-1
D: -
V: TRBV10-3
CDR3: CAISERGGDSNTEAFF
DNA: TGTGCCATCAGTGAAAGAGGAGGGGACTCGAACACTGAAGCTTTCTTT

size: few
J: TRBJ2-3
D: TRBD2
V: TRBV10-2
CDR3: CASSGLAIDTQYF
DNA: TGCGCCAGCAGCGGACTAGCGATAGATACGCAGTATTTT

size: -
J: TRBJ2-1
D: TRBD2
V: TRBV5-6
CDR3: CASSHRSGGAYNEQFF
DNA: TGTGCCAGCAGCCACCGTAGCGGGGGGGCCTACAATGAGCAGTTCTTC

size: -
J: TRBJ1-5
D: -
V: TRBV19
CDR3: CASSNGGSKGQPQHF
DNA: TGTGCCAGTAGTAATGGAGGGAGCAAAGGTCAGCCCCAGCATTTT

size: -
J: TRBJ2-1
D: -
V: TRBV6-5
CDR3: CASSYVGGYNEQFF
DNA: TGTGCCAGCAGTTACGTAGGGGGCTACAATGAGCAGTTCTTC

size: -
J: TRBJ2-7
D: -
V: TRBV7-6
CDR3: CASSAQEGYEQYF
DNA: TGTGCCAGCAGCGCTCAGGAGGGGTACGAGCAGTACTTC

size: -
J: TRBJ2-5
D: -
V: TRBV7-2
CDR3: CASSLFSGTQYF
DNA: TGTGCCAGCAGCTTATTTAGCGGGACCCAGTACTTC

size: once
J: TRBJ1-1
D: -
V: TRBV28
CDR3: CASSLYAEVQGAFF
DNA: TGTGCCAGCAGTCTGTATGCTGAGGTTCAAGGAGCTTTCTTT

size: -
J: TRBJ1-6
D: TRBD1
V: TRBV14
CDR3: CASSRMTGTLHF
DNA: TGTGCCAGCAGCCGAATGACAGGGACCCTCCACTTT

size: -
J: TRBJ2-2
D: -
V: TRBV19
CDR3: CATQRTPSGSGELFF
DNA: TGTGCCACCCAACGGACGCCCTCAGGGTCCGGGGAGCTGTTTTTT

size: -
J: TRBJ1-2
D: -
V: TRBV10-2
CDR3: CASSEADYGYTF
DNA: TGCGCCAGCAGTGAAGCGGACTATGGCTACACCTTC

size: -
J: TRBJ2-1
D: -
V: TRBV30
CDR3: CAWSRQLRLNEQFF
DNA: TGTGCCTGGAGTCGACAGCTACGACTCAATGAGCAGTTCTTC

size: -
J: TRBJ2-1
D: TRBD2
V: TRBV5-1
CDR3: CVSITTSGGASEQFF
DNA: TGCGTCAGCATTACCACTAGCGGGGGGGCGAGTGAGCAGTTCTTC

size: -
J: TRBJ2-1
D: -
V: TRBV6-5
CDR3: CASRGWERNEQFF
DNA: TGTGCCAGCCGGGGGTGGGAACGCAATGAGCAGTTCTTC

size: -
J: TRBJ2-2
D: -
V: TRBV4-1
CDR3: CASSQDRETGELFF
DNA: TGCGCCAGCAGCCAAGATCGAGAGACCGGGGAGCTGTTTTTT

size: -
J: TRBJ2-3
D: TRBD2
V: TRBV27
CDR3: CASSSGLAGGFSSTDTQYF
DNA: TGTGCCAGCAGTTCGGGACTAGCGGGGGGTTTTAGCTCCACAGATACGCAGTATTTT

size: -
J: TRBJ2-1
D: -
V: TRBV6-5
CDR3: CATASLSGAYNEQFF
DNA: TGTGCCACCGCGTCTCTCTCCGGGGCCTACAATGAGCAGTTCTTC

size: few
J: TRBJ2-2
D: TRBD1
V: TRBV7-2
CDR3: CASSLEDRATGELFF
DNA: TGTGCCAGCAGCTTAGAGGACAGGGCGACCGGGGAGCTGTTTTTT

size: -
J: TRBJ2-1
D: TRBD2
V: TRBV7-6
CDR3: CASSSSLAGVGNEQFF
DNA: TGTGCCAGCAGCTCCAGCCTAGCGGGGGTAGGGAATGAGCAGTTCTTC

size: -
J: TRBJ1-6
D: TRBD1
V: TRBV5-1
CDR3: CASSLNAKTGAVSSYNSPLHF
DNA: TGCGCCAGCAGCCTAAACGCTAAAACAGGGGCCGTCAGCTCCTATAATTCACCCCTCCACTTT

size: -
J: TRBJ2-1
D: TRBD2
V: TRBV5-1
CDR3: CASSLERGGVYEQFF
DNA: TGCGCCAGCAGCTTGGAGCGGGGGGGCGTCTATGAGCAGTTCTTC

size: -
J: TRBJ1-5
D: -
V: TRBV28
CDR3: CASSLVRSGAPYGPQHF
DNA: TGTGCCAGCAGTTTAGTAAGGTCAGGGGCTCCATACGGGCCCCAGCATTTT

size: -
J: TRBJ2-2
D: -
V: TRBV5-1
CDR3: CASSLVSSYTGELFF
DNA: TGCGCCAGCAGCTTGGTGTCTAGTTACACCGGGGAGCTGTTTTTT

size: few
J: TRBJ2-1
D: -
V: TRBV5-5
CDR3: CASSLNRSSSYNEQFF
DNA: TGTGCCAGCAGCTTGAACAGGTCGAGCTCCTACAATGAGCAGTTCTTC

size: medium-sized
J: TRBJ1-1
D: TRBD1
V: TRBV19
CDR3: CASSARGQGPNTEAFF
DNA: TGTGCCAGTAGTGCCAGAGGACAGGGACCGAACACTGAAGCTTTCTTT

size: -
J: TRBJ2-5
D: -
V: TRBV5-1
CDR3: CASSLRQEGETQYF
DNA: TGCGCCAGCAGCTTAAGGCAGGAGGGGGAGACCCAGTACTTC

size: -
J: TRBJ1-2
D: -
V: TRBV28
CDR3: CASSVQPGYYGYTF
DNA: TGTGCCAGCAGTGTCCAGCCAGGATATTATGGCTACACCTTC

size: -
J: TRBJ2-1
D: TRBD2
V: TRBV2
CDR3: CASRETSGDYNEQFF
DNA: TGTGCCAGCAGAGAAACTAGCGGGGATTACAATGAGCAGTTCTTC

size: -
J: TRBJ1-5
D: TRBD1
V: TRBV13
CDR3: CASSFQGANQPQHF
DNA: TGTGCCAGCAGCTTTCAGGGGGCGAATCAGCCCCAGCATTTT

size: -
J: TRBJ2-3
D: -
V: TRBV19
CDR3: CASSIAQSTDTQYF
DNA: TGTGCCAGTAGTATAGCGCAGAGCACAGATACGCAGTATTTT

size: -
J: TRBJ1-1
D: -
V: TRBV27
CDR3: CASSLRGAGGTEAFF
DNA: TGTGCCAGCAGTTTACGGGGGGCCGGCGGAACTGAAGCTTTCTTT

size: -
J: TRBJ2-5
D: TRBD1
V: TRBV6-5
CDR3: CASRGGQGAVEQYF
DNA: TGTGCCAGCAGGGGGGGACAGGGGGCAGTGGAGCAGTACTTC

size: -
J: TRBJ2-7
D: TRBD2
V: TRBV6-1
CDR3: CASSEGAGGPLDEQYF
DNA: TGTGCCAGCAGTGAGGGGGCGGGGGGGCCTCTAGACGAGCAGTACTTC

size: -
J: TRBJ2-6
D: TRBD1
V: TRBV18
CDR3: CASSPRTGALSGANVLTF
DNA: TGTGCCAGCTCACCTAGGACAGGGGCCCTCTCTGGGGCCAACGTCCTGACTTTC

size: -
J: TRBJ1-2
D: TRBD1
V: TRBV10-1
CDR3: CASSKHRGFYGYTF
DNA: TGCGCCAGCAGTAAACACAGGGGGTTCTATGGCTACACCTTC

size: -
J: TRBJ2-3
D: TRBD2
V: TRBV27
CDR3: CASSLYSPLAGTDTQYF
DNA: TGTGCCAGCAGTTTATATTCCCCCCTAGCGGGGACTGATACGCAGTATTTT